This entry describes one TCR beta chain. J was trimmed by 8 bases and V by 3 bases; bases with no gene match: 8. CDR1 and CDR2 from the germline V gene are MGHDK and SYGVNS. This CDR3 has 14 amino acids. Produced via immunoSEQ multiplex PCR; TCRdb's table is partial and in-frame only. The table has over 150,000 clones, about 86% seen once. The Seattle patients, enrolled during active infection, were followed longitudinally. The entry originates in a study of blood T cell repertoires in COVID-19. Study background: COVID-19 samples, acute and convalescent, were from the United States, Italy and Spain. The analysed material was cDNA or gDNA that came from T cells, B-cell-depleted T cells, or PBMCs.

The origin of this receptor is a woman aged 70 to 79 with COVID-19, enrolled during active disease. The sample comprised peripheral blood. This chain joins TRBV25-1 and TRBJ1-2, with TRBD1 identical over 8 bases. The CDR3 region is CASSDLQGGEGYTF. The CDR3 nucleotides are TGTGCCAGCAGTGACCTACAGGGGGGTGAAGGCTACACCTTC.